The rows below give T cell receptor beta chains drawn from one sample of a study of T cell repertoires in cytomegalovirus infection. TCRdb analysed the reads with MiXCR anew, one entry per CDR3 protein. The data contain around 320,000 distinct CDR3 sequences, roughly 9.5% of them singletons. The sample comprised PBMCs. These receptors came from a human donor in good health (CMV status not recorded). Some clones in this sample may be carry-over from other donors' samples. The conserved cysteine and the conserved F or W are not part of the CDR3 here.

V gene	CDR3 protein
TRBV7-2	ASTQTGTGNTIY
TRBV12-3/TRBV12-4	ASSIGTKNSPLH
TRBV7-9	ASSLDSYSGNTIY
TRBV6-2/TRBV6-3	ASSFTSGRNQPQH
TRBV7-2	ASSLVKVDNEQF
TRBV12-3/TRBV12-4	ASIWGTPGNTGELF
TRBV10-3	AISEGLNTEAF
TRBV27	ASRQGGATDTQY
TRBV7-3	ASSPRQRGSYEQY
TRBV6-1	ASRGVYEQF
TRBV18	ASSPPPSRGSYNEQF
TRBV12-3/TRBV12-4	ASTTKILDTDTQY
TRBV20-1	SARRGRDQPQH
TRBV5-1	ASSLGTSANEQF
TRBV7-9	ASSLGGGTSAYEQY
TRBV6-6	ASSGGTSGKTQY
TRBV2	ASSPQGVSYEQY
TRBV12-3/TRBV12-4	ASSLLRFQGEQY
TRBV11-2	ASSFLLAGNEQF
TRBV28	ASSPPGDLAKNIQY
TRBV7-8	ASSYTSAVRALGYEQY
TRBV28	ASSSRDPYEQY
TRBV7-9	ASSDGFGVAQY
TRBV7-2	ASRKGDTIY
TRBV6-5	ASSSIAGTGYNTEAF
TRBV19	ASSFLTTGEYEQF
TRBV30	AWSVLNGDYGYT
TRBV7-2	ASSLGGVRGNTIY
TRBV7-2	ASSPYALGTGDGYEQY
TRBV7-6	ASSSGTKNTEAF
TRBV7-2	ASSSLGLAGVYNEQF